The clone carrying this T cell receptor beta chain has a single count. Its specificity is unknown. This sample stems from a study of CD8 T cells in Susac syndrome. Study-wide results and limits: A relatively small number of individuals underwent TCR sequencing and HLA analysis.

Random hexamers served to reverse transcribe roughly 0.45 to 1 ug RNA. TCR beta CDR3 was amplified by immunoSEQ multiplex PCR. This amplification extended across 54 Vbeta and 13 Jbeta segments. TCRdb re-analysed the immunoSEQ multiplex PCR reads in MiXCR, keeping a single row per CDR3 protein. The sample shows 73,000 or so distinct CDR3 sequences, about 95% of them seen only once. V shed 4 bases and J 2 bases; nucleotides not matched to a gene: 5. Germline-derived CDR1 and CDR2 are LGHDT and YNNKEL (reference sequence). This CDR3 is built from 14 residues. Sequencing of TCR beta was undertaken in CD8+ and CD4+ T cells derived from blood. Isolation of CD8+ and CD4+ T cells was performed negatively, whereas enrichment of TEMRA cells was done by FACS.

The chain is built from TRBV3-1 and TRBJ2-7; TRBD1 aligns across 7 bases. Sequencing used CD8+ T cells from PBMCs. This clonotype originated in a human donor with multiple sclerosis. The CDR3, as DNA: TGTGCCAGCAGCCCGACAGGGATGACCTACGAGCAGTACTTC. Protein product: CASSPTGMTYEQYF.